This T cell receptor (beta chain) was observed in a study of control samples from healthy donors and cancer patients. V lost 5 bases, J lost 4 bases, and 8 bases lay in between. CDR1 and CDR2 (germline): SNHLY, FYNNEI. The CDR3 contains 12 residues. TCRdb's copy holds only in-frame clones and misses some; the assay was immunoSEQ multiplex PCR. The sample lists over 55,000 clones, 91% occurring once. The TCR sequence derives from a man aged 25-45 years with colorectal cancer. This chain connects TRBV2 to TRBJ1-1; D is unresolved. Sequenced: PBMCs. The CDR3 loop is CASSMEGTEAFF. The CDR3 coding sequence is TGTGCCAGCAGTATGGAGGGCACTGAAGCTTTCTTT.